Listed below are T cell receptor beta chains from one sample, sequenced in a study of CD8 T cells in ankylosing spondylitis. TCRdb re-called the 5' RACE reads with MiXCR, one entry per CDR3 protein. The profile covers 670,000 or so distinct CDR3 sequences, with around a fifth appearing a single time and under 20% taken by the ten largest. Sequencing was performed on blood, either unsorted or a sorted T cell fraction (not recorded which). The receptors shown here come from a male donor with ankylosing spondylitis. The CDR3 runs from the conserved cysteine through the conserved F or W. A D gene is named only where the DNA matches it firmly. Expanded clones are given a class, and other clones once, few, many or no size at all.

clone size | D gene | J gene | V gene | CDR3 protein | CDR3 DNA
. | . | TRBJ2-1 | TRBV3-1 | CASSRQTGNEQFF | TGTGCCAGCAGCCGCCAGACCGGTAATGAGCAGTTCTTC
. | TRBD2 | TRBJ2-7 | TRBV3-1 | CASSPLGLAGPSEQYF | TGTGCCAGCAGCCCTTTAGGCCTAGCGGGACCCTCCGAGCAGTACTTC
many | TRBD2 | TRBJ2-5 | TRBV5-1 | CASSHRGLASSEQETQYF | TGCGCCAGCAGCCACCGCGGACTAGCGTCTTCGGAGCAAGAGACCCAGTACTTC
few | . | TRBJ2-7 | TRBV12-3/TRBV12-4 | CASSLDNGAYEQYF | TGTGCCAGCAGTTTAGATAACGGAGCCTACGAGCAGTACTTC
few | . | TRBJ1-1 | TRBV5-1 | CASSYEDGGLATEAFF | TGCGCCAGCAGCTACGAGGATGGGGGTTTGGCCACTGAAGCTTTCTTT
. | . | TRBJ2-7 | TRBV20-1 | CSASPGYEQYF | TGCAGTGCTAGCCCGGGGTACGAGCAGTACTTC
. | TRBD2 | TRBJ2-1 | TRBV19 | CASSKDGRAGNEQFF | TGTGCCAGTAGTAAGGACGGGAGGGCCGGCAATGAGCAGTTCTTC
few | . | TRBJ2-3 | TRBV18 | CASSPRLGGTDTQYF | TGTGCCAGCTCACCTCGCCTTGGGGGCACAGATACGCAGTATTTT
few | TRBD1 | TRBJ1-5 | TRBV6-2/TRBV6-3 | CASSFGQANSNQPQHF | TGTGCCAGCAGTTTCGGACAGGCGAATAGCAATCAGCCCCAGCATTTT
. | . | TRBJ1-6 | TRBV5-5 | CASSLRPTLPAEYSPLHF | TGTGCCAGCAGCTTGAGACCAACCCTACCCGCGGAATATTCACCCCTCCACTTT
. | . | TRBJ2-7 | TRBV7-2 | CASSGRKAAGLPYEQYF | TGTGCCAGCAGCGGCAGGAAGGCGGCGGGACTTCCCTACGAGCAGTACTTC
. | TRBD1 | TRBJ2-1 | TRBV10-2 | CASSEKGARYNEQFF | TGCGCCAGCAGTGAGAAGGGGGCTCGTTACAATGAGCAGTTCTTC
. | . | TRBJ1-3 | TRBV5-1 | CASSLDRGNTIYF | TGCGCCAGCAGCTTGGACCGGGGGAACACCATATATTTT
many | . | TRBJ2-7 | TRBV7-2 | CASSLGRGGYEQYF | TGTGCCAGCAGCTTGGGCAGAGGGGGTTACGAGCAGTACTTC
few | . | TRBJ2-3 | TRBV11-2 | CASSFWTDTQYF | TGTGCCAGCAGCTTCTGGACAGATACGCAGTATTTT